The 10 T cell receptor beta chains presented below share a single source sample, sequenced in a study of OX40 agonist ivuxolimab in advanced cancers. The receptor library was made with the immunoSEQ multiplex PCR assay. Sourced from immuneACCESS, this table was stored by TCRdb with only in-frame sequences that have V and J called. A share of the clones is absent; for the studies checked, an unresolved V gene accounts for under half, and the remainder has no known explanation. This sample holds some 45,000 clones; 80% to 90% were observed only once. The ten largest account for 2.6% of the sample. Sequencing was performed on CD4+ or CD8+ T cells sorted from blood, taken in a trial of the OX40 agonist ivuxolimab. All receptors come from an adult with an advanced solid tumor such as melanoma, head and neck, liver or kidney cancer.

The V and J genes are TRBV5-8 and TRBJ1-6; D remains unclear. The germline gives CDR1 SGHTS, CDR2 YDEGEE. Trimming removed 5 bases from V and 8 bases from J, with 5 bases in between. CDR3 size: 11 residues. CDR3 residues: CASRGYSPLHF. The CDR3 DNA reads as TGTGCCAGCAGGGGTTATTCACCCCTCCACTTT.

The J gene is TRBJ1-2, the V gene TRBV7-7, with TRBD1 as a possible D gene (6 bases). V was pared by 4 bases and J by 4 bases, with 22 bases between. The CDR3 has 17 amino acids. CDR1 is SSHAT, CDR2 FNYEAQ, per germline (reference sequence). The CDR3 here is CASSWWARDGQTYGYTF. CDR3 nucleotides: TGTGCCAGCAGCTGGTGGGCGAGGGATGGACAGACCTATGGCTACACCTTC.

This chain uses TRBV6-6 with TRBJ1-1; D ambiguous. The CDR3 runs 15 residues. Trimming stripped 5 bases from V and 0 bases from J, with 13 bases between. Germline V gene data show CDR1 as MNHNY and CDR2 as SVGAGI (reference sequence). CDR3 in DNA: TGTGCCAGCAGTCCACTGCGGCTGGTGAACACTGAAGCTTTCTTT. Protein product: CASSPLRLVNTEAFF.

The sample holds one count of this clone. This sequence joins TRBV4-3 and TRBJ1-1, with D maybe TRBD1 (6 bases). The germline V gene encodes CDR1 LGHNA and CDR2 YSLEER. The CDR3 length is 15 residues. With 0 bases removed from V and 7 bases from J, the gap between germline ends came to 15 bases. The chain's CDR3 is CASSQDLRGAVEAFF. The CDR3 DNA follows: TGCGCCAGCAGCCAAGATCTCCGGGGGGCTGTTGAAGCTTTCTTT.

The V and J genes are TRBV2 and TRBJ2-2; D gene unclear. V lost 6 bases and J lost 0, with 11 bases in between. CDR1 and CDR2 (germline): SNHLY, FYNNEI. CDR3 length: 15 amino acids. The CDR3 region is CASSSLRANTGELFF. The DNA of the CDR3 is TGTGCCAGCAGCTCCTTGAGAGCGAACACCGGGGAGCTGTTTTTT.

The chain carries TRBV23-1 and TRBJ2-5; no definite D call. TRBV23-1 belongs to the ORF category, with a function that is uncertain. The CDR3 is 13 amino acids. Trimming took off 2 bases at V and 4 bases at J, with 8 bases between the two ends. The CDR3 region has the DNA TGCGCCAGCAGTCAAGGCGCGGCAGAGACCCAGTACTTC. Translated, it gives CASSQGAAETQYF.

The chain has TRBV21-1 and TRBJ1-5; the DNA was not compared with TRBD1, the D call given in the table. TRBV21-1 has pseudogene status. The CDR3 totals 17 residues. The CDR3: CASSPSPVTGVRQPQHF. The DNA for the CDR3 is TGTGCCAGCAGCCCCAGTCCTGTGACAGGGGTCCGCCAGCCCCAGCATTTT.

The J gene is TRBJ2-7, the V gene TRBV7-8; no reliable D call. Germline CDR1 reads SGHVS; CDR2 reads FQNEAQ. The V and J ends lost 2 bases and 3 bases respectively, with 11 bases between them. The CDR3 is 14 amino acids. This CDR3 is CASSLIGLIYEQYF. For the CDR3, the DNA is TGTGCCAGCAGCTTAATAGGTCTTATCTACGAGCAGTACTTC. Using reference TRBV7-8 and TRBJ2-7 for the parts outside the CDR3, the full variable domain is GAGVSQSPRYKVAKRGQDVALRCDPISGHVSLFWYQQALGQGPEFLTYFQNEAQLDKSGLPSDRFFAERPEGSVSTLKIQRTQQEDSAVYLCASSLIGLIYEQYFGPGTRLTVT.

The J gene is TRBJ2-3, the V gene TRBV5-1, with 11 bases fitting TRBD1. CDR1 is SGHRS, CDR2 YFSETQ, per germline. The CDR3 is made up of 18 amino acids. Trimming took 0 bases from V and 4 from J; bases not matched to a gene: 10. The CDR3: CASSLGPGQGASADTQYF. As DNA, the CDR3 is TGCGCCAGCAGCTTGGGACCCGGACAGGGGGCTAGTGCAGATACGCAGTATTTT.

The chain joins TRBV7-9 to TRBJ2-5, with D possibly being TRBD1 or TRBD2 (5 bases each). V was clipped by 5 bases and J by 3 bases, with 13 bases between them. Germline values: CDR1 SEHNR, CDR2 FQNEAQ (reference sequence). The CDR3 has 14 residues. The CDR3 here is CASSPGAGKETQYF. As DNA, the CDR3 is TGTGCCAGCAGCCCCGGGGCAGGGAAAGAGACCCAGTACTTC.